This is a list of T cell receptor beta chains from one sample in a study of T-cell reconstitution after alpha-beta-depleted transplantation in children. One entry per CDR3 protein, called by TCRdb with MiXCR from the PCR reads. The table includes fewer than 550,000 distinct CDR3 sequences, under 12% detected once. Sequences were derived from PBMCs, sampled before TCRalphabeta/CD19-depleted stem cell transplant. These TCRs come from a child aged 2-15 years with inherited bone marrow failure, due to receive a stem cell transplant. Both conserved end residues are part of each CDR3. The order of the fields is CDR3 DNA, CDR3 protein, D gene, clone size, V gene, J gene. A D gene is named only where the DNA matches it firmly. Size tells how often a clone was seen (once, few, many) or the class of an expanded clone, and some rows leave it out.

CDR3nt: TGCAGTGCTAGAGATTTAGCCAGTGCGGGGACCCAGTACTTC
CDR3aa: CSARDLASAGTQYF
d_gene: -
abundance: few
v_gene: TRBV20-1
j_gene: TRBJ2-5

CDR3nt: TGTGCCAGCTCACCATCGGGACAGGAGCAGTACTTC
CDR3aa: CASSPSGQEQYF
d_gene: TRBD1
abundance: -
v_gene: TRBV18
j_gene: TRBJ2-7

CDR3nt: TGTGCCAGCAGTTTTCTCGCGGGAGGTATGCCCAATGAGCAGTTCTTC
CDR3aa: CASSFLAGGMPNEQFF
d_gene: TRBD2
abundance: -
v_gene: TRBV12-3/TRBV12-4
j_gene: TRBJ2-1

CDR3nt: TGTGCCAGCTCTGGGACAGGAACTTTCTATGGCTACACCTTC
CDR3aa: CASSGTGTFYGYTF
d_gene: TRBD1
abundance: few
v_gene: TRBV18
j_gene: TRBJ1-2

CDR3nt: TGCAGTCAGACTAGCCCCACCGTGCGGGATACGCAGTATTTT
CDR3aa: CSQTSPTVRDTQYF
d_gene: TRBD2
abundance: many
v_gene: TRBV20-1
j_gene: TRBJ2-3

CDR3nt: TGTGCCAGCAGCGAGACAGGGGGCGAGCAGTACTTC
CDR3aa: CASSETGGEQYF
d_gene: TRBD1
abundance: many
v_gene: TRBV7-9
j_gene: TRBJ2-7

CDR3nt: TGTGCCAGCGGCCGAACGACCGGCAATACAGGGGAGCTGTTTTTT
CDR3aa: CASGRTTGNTGELFF
d_gene: -
abundance: many
v_gene: TRBV6-1
j_gene: TRBJ2-2

CDR3nt: TGTGCCAGCAGTACTCGGACTAGCGGTTCCTACAATGAGCAGTTCTTC
CDR3aa: CASSTRTSGSYNEQFF
d_gene: TRBD2
abundance: many
v_gene: TRBV28
j_gene: TRBJ2-1

CDR3nt: TGCAGTGCTAGTGTCCAGGGGGACACCGGGGAGCTGTTTTTT
CDR3aa: CSASVQGDTGELFF
d_gene: TRBD1
abundance: -
v_gene: TRBV20-1
j_gene: TRBJ2-2

CDR3nt: TGTGCCTGTCTCGGGACAGGGGTTGGCTACACCTTC
CDR3aa: CACLGTGVGYTF
d_gene: TRBD1
abundance: -
v_gene: TRBV30
j_gene: TRBJ1-2

CDR3nt: TGTGCCACCAGCAGCCGGACTAGCGGGGGGAGCTCCTACGAGCAGTACTTC
CDR3aa: CATSSRTSGGSSYEQYF
d_gene: TRBD2
abundance: many
v_gene: TRBV15
j_gene: TRBJ2-7

CDR3nt: TGCGCCAGCAGCCAAGATAACAATCAGCCCCAGCATTTT
CDR3aa: CASSQDNNQPQHF
d_gene: -
abundance: many
v_gene: TRBV4-3
j_gene: TRBJ1-5

CDR3nt: TGTGCCAGCAGCTCAGCGGGAGACACAGATACGCAGTATTTT
CDR3aa: CASSSAGDTDTQYF
d_gene: TRBD2
abundance: -
v_gene: TRBV7-2
j_gene: TRBJ2-3

CDR3nt: TGCAGTGCTAGAGGCAATAGCGGGAGAAGTTACAATGAGCAGTTCTTC
CDR3aa: CSARGNSGRSYNEQFF
d_gene: TRBD2
abundance: many
v_gene: TRBV20-1
j_gene: TRBJ2-1

CDR3nt: TGTGCCAGCAGCTCGCGGAGGGCCGGTTGGGAGACCCAGTACTTC
CDR3aa: CASSSRRAGWETQYF
d_gene: -
abundance: many
v_gene: TRBV7-9
j_gene: TRBJ2-5

CDR3nt: TGTGCCAGCTCCCGGGGGCGGGGACAACTACTCACCGGGGAGCTGTTTTTT
CDR3aa: CASSRGRGQLLTGELFF
d_gene: -
abundance: -
v_gene: TRBV5-8
j_gene: TRBJ2-2

CDR3nt: TGTGCCAGCAGCCACCCACCCAGGGGTCGGGAAGCTTTCTTT
CDR3aa: CASSHPPRGREAFF
d_gene: -
abundance: many
v_gene: TRBV3-1
j_gene: TRBJ1-1

CDR3nt: TGTGCCAGCAGTGAAGGGGCCCGTGTACTTCCCTACGAGCAGTACTTC
CDR3aa: CASSEGARVLPYEQYF
d_gene: -
abundance: -
v_gene: TRBV25-1
j_gene: TRBJ2-7

CDR3nt: TGTGCCAGTAGATCGGGGTTTAGCAATCAGCCCCAGCATTTT
CDR3aa: CASRSGFSNQPQHF
d_gene: -
abundance: many
v_gene: TRBV19
j_gene: TRBJ1-5

CDR3nt: TGCGCCAGCAGCCCGGAAGACAGCTACTACTATGGCTACACCTTC
CDR3aa: CASSPEDSYYYGYTF
d_gene: -
abundance: many
v_gene: TRBV4-1
j_gene: TRBJ1-2

CDR3nt: TGCGCCAGCAGCTTGGGGGGACCCCCCGGGGAAGAGACCCAGTACTTC
CDR3aa: CASSLGGPPGEETQYF
d_gene: -
abundance: few
v_gene: TRBV5-1
j_gene: TRBJ2-5

CDR3nt: TGTGCCATCAGCAGGGAGCGAACCTACGAGCAGTACTTC
CDR3aa: CAISRERTYEQYF
d_gene: -
abundance: -
v_gene: TRBV10-3
j_gene: TRBJ2-7

CDR3nt: TGTGCCAGCAGTGTCCGTCTTGAGGGGACTGAAGCTTTCTTT
CDR3aa: CASSVRLEGTEAFF
d_gene: -
abundance: many
v_gene: TRBV6-1
j_gene: TRBJ1-1

CDR3nt: TGTGCCAGCAGTTTAGTGGAGCGGCATCCCTACGAGCAGTACTTC
CDR3aa: CASSLVERHPYEQYF
d_gene: -
abundance: many
v_gene: TRBV12-3/TRBV12-4
j_gene: TRBJ2-7

CDR3nt: TGTAGTGCTAGTCAGGGGACCTATGACTACACCTTC
CDR3aa: CSASQGTYDYTF
d_gene: -
abundance: -
v_gene: TRBV20-1
j_gene: TRBJ1-2

CDR3nt: TGTGCCAGCAGTTTACTTAGCGGGAGTTCAGATACGCAGTATTTT
CDR3aa: CASSLLSGSSDTQYF
d_gene: TRBD2
abundance: few
v_gene: TRBV28
j_gene: TRBJ2-3

CDR3nt: TGTGCCAGCAACCAAGACCCTTTTAGGGTGGACTATGGCTACACCTTC
CDR3aa: CASNQDPFRVDYGYTF
d_gene: -
abundance: -
v_gene: TRBV3-1
j_gene: TRBJ1-2

CDR3nt: TGTGCCAGCAGCGACTGTCAGCCCCAGCATTTT
CDR3aa: CASSDCQPQHF
d_gene: -
abundance: few
v_gene: TRBV9
j_gene: TRBJ1-5

CDR3nt: TGTGCCAGCAGGGCGACAGGAATAGGGGAAGCTTTCTTT
CDR3aa: CASRATGIGEAFF
d_gene: -
abundance: -
v_gene: TRBV6-2/TRBV6-3
j_gene: TRBJ1-1

CDR3nt: TGTGCCAGCAGCCCGTCCCACAATGAGCAGTTCTTC
CDR3aa: CASSPSHNEQFF
d_gene: -
abundance: many
v_gene: TRBV28
j_gene: TRBJ2-1

CDR3nt: TGTGCCAGCTCACCCTGGAGGGGAAACACCATATATTTT
CDR3aa: CASSPWRGNTIYF
d_gene: -
abundance: few
v_gene: TRBV18
j_gene: TRBJ1-3

CDR3nt: TGCAGCGGTAGAGACGACAGGGAGAACACTGAAGCTTTCTTT
CDR3aa: CSGRDDRENTEAFF
d_gene: TRBD1
abundance: many
v_gene: TRBV29-1
j_gene: TRBJ1-1

CDR3nt: TGTGCCATCAGTGAATGTCAACTCTGCGAGCAGTACTTC
CDR3aa: CAISECQLCEQYF
d_gene: -
abundance: -
v_gene: TRBV10-3
j_gene: TRBJ2-7

CDR3nt: TGTGCCAGCAGCCAAACAGGCGAGCAGTACTTC
CDR3aa: CASSQTGEQYF
d_gene: -
abundance: many
v_gene: TRBV3-1
j_gene: TRBJ2-7